The 3 T cell receptor beta chains reported below all come from one sample, sequenced in a study of T cells in localized non-small cell lung cancer. TCRdb's table, derived via immunoSEQ multiplex PCR, lists solely in-frame clones and lacks some. The sample has 40,000 or so clones, 81% seen once. Material: peripheral blood mononuclear cells, obtained before any cancer treatment. The receptor set was obtained from a male donor at least 60 years old with stage II lung adenocarcinoma.

The table lists this clone with a few counts. The chain couples TRBV5-4 to TRBJ2-5, with D perhaps matching TRBD2 (7 bases). V was pared by 7 bases and J by 4 bases, with 11 bases between. The CDR3 loop spans 12 amino acids. Germline V CDR1 and CDR2: SGHNT, YYREEE (reference sequence). In DNA, the CDR3 is TGTGCCAGCGCTGCGGGGGCAGAGACCCAGTACTTC. Translating gives CASAAGAETQYF.

This clone was picked up a small number of times. This sequence joins TRBV27 and TRBJ1-1; a weak D match, TRBD1 (5 bases). The CDR3 contains 15 residues. Germline lookup yields CDR1 MNHEY and CDR2 SMNVEV (reference sequence). V was cut by 4 bases and J by 1 base, with 13 bases left in between. The CDR3 DNA is TGTGCCAGCAGTTCCGGACAAGTAAAGAACACTGAAGCTTTCTTT. Translating it yields CASSSGQVKNTEAFF.

The chain joins TRBV7-9 to TRBJ1-2; D is unclear. This CDR3 region has 14 residues. Between the trimmed V and J ends, which lost 4 bases and 4 bases, there was a span of 13 bases. CDR1 and CDR2 (germline): SEHNR, FQNEAQ (reference sequence). CDR3 in DNA: TGTGCCAGCAGCTATAATTCCTGGGTCTATGGCTACACCTTC. Encoded protein: CASSYNSWVYGYTF.